This T cell receptor (beta chain) was obtained from a study of sequential checkpoint blockade in melanoma. Overall study context: After both sequences, patients received maintenance nivolumab.

CDR3 length: 15 residues. V was cut by 2 bases and J by 6 bases, with 18 bases left in between. Germline assignment: CDR1 SGHRS and CDR2 YFSETQ. TCRdb keeps only in-frame clones here, not all; method: immunoSEQ multiplex PCR. Of around 13,000 clones listed, around two thirds are singletons. The treatment: randomized to nivolumab then ipilimumab (arm A) or the reverse (arm B). No patient had prior DNA-damaging chemotherapy. The sequence derives from a human donor with melanoma. The V gene is TRBV5-1, the J gene TRBJ2-7; perhaps TRBD2 as D (6 bases). The starting material was CD8+ T cells sorted from blood (inferred from file names), obtained from a patient given nivolumab and ipilimumab in sequence. The CDR3 reads CASSFGAGRRSEQYF. In DNA form, the CDR3 reads TGCGCCAGCAGCTTCGGGGCGGGGAGGCGAAGCGAGCAGTACTTC.